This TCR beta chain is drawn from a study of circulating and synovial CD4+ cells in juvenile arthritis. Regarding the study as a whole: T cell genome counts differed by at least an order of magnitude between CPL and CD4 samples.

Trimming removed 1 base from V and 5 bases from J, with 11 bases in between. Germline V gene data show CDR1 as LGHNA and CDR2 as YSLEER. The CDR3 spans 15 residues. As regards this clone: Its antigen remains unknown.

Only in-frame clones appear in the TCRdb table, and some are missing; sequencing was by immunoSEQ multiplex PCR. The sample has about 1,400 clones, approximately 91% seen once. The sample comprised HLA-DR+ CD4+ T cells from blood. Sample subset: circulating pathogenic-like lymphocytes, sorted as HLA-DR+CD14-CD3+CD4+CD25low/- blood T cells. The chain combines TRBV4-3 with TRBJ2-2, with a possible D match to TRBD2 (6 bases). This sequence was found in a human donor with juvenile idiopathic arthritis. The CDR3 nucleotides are TGCGCCAGCAGCCAAGCCGTGCGGGAAACCGGGGAGCTGTTTTTT. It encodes CASSQAVRETGELFF.